This T cell receptor beta chain originates from a study of blood T cells in healthy people across ages. PCR was performed a second time for about 7 to 12 cycles using a sample-barcoded 5' primer and a J-beta primer mix. TCRdb re-called the 5' RACE reads with MiXCR, one entry per CDR3 protein. The data contain about 730,000 distinct CDR3 sequences, around 40% of them seen just once; the ten biggest clones take up more than 20%. This clonotype was recorded many times. Its antigen is unidentified. Whole-study findings and limits: Changes in expanded clonotypes were possibly confounded, as the CMV status of donors was unknown.

The CDR3 covers 14 residues. V gave up 3 bases and J gave up 1 base, with 10 bases separating them. The V gene's germline CDR1 is KGHSH and CDR2 LQKENI. Sequenced material: blood. This clonotype was obtained from a woman aged 60 to 75 in good health. The rearrangement links TRBV18 to TRBJ2-7; D is perhaps TRBD2 (5 bases). DNA for the CDR3: TGTGCCAGCTCACCGCCTAGCCGGTCCTACGAGCAGTACTTC. Translation: CASSPPSRSYEQYF.